A single T cell receptor (beta chain) is shown here with its context. The CDR3 is 17 residues long. From germline, CDR1 is KGHDR and CDR2 SFDVKD. V gave up 3 bases and J gave up 0 bases; unmatched junction bases: 7. This entry is derived from a study of stem cell transplantation in POMP-related autoinflammatory disease. Study at large: Hypothesis: faulty thymoproteasomes impair CD8+ T-cell selection, skewing TRB repertoires.

Libraries were prepared by immunoSEQ multiplex PCR; TCRdb keeps only in-frame clonotypes and omits some of them. The sample has some 65,000 clones, roughly 93% seen once. The receptor comes from a human patient with POMP-related autoinflammation and immune dysregulation (PRAID). Some T cells may be graft donor cells. This chain uses TRBV24-1 with TRBJ2-3; 8 bases align to TRBD1. The material was CD4+ T cells from PBMCs, obtained after stem cell transplantation. The DNA for the CDR3 is TGTGCCACCAGTGATAGACAGGGGATTACTAGCACAGATACGCAGTATTTT. Residues: CATSDRQGITSTDTQYF.